Each of the 27 T cell receptor beta chains below was sequenced from the same sample in a study of cytomegalovirus exposure and HLA in healthy donors. This PCR relied on a set of 60 Vbeta primers and 13 Jbeta primers. Profiled with immunoSEQ multiplex PCR; TCRdb holds only in-frame clones, not every one. The table has more than 80,000 clones, around 69% seen once. The sample was PBMCs. The receptors stem from a woman in her sixties or seventies in good health and CMV-seropositive.

The chain links TRBV5-1 to TRBJ2-2, with TRBD1 matching 9 bases. The junction had 3 bases not matched to a gene; V was cut back by 7 bases and J by 2 bases. The CDR3 totals 14 residues. The germline V gene has CDR1 SGHRS and CDR2 YFSETQ. CDR3 bases: TGCGCCAGCCGACAGGGGGTAAACACCGGGGAGCTGTTTTTT. The encoded protein is CASRQGVNTGELFF.

The gene calls are TRBV5-4 and TRBJ2-7; a weak D match, TRBD2 (6 bases). With 4 bases removed from V and 3 bases from J, the gap between germline ends came to 17 bases. The CDR3 loop spans 15 amino acids. The germline gives CDR1 SGHNT, CDR2 YYREEE (reference sequence). DNA of the CDR3: TGTGCCAGCAGCCGTACCACTAGCACGAACTACGAGCAGTACTTC. It specifies CASSRTTSTNYEQYF.

This sequence joins TRBV7-3 and TRBJ2-7, with D hard to call. Germline CDR1 and CDR2: SGHTA and FQGTGA. V was cut by 4 bases and J by 3 bases, with 4 bases left in between. CDR3 length: 11 residues. The DNA for the CDR3 is TGTGCCAGCAGCTCAGACTACGAGCAGTACTTC. Protein sequence: CASSSDYEQYF.

The rearrangement links TRBV18 to TRBJ1-1; unclear D gene. Between the trimmed V and J ends, which lost 3 bases and 4 bases, there was a span of 9 bases. The CDR3 extends over 13 amino acids. Per the germline V gene, CDR1 is KGHSH and CDR2 is LQKENI. CDR3 protein: CASSPPTPTEAFF. DNA for the CDR3: TGTGCCAGCTCACCCCCGACACCCACTGAAGCTTTCTTT. The full variable domain, completed using reference TRBV18 and TRBJ1-1, is NAGVMQNPRHLVRRRGQEARLRCSPMKGHSHVYWYRQLPEEGLKFMVYLQKENIIDESGMPKERFSAEFPKEGPSILRIQQVVRGDSAAYFCASSPPTPTEAFFGQGTRLTVV.

The gene calls are TRBV7-2 and TRBJ2-5; TRBD2 aligns across 9 bases. The CDR3 covers 15 residues. Germline V CDR1 and CDR2: SGHTA, FQGNSA. J gave up 11 bases and V 2 bases, and 12 bases lay outside the gene matches. The CDR3 reads CASSLPGTSSGEQYF. The DNA of the CDR3 is TGTGCCAGCAGCTTACCCGGGACTAGCTCTGGTGAGCAGTACTTC.

The genes are TRBV10-1 and TRBJ2-2; no firm D call. CDR1 WNHNN and CDR2 SYGVQD come from the germline V gene (reference sequence). Trimming took 8 bases from V and 6 from J, leaving 10 bases between them. The CDR3 is made up of 12 amino acids. This chain's CDR3 is CASARVSGELFF. CDR3 nucleotide sequence: TGCGCCAGCGCCCGGGTATCCGGGGAGCTGTTTTTT.

This chain connects TRBV10-2 to TRBJ1-1, with TRBD1 matching over 8 bases. V dropped 8 bases and J dropped 4; count of bases not matched to a gene: 12. This CDR3 spans 15 amino acids. Germline-derived CDR1 and CDR2 are WSHSY and SAAADI. CDR3 sequence: CASGGQGGVRTEAFF. CDR3 DNA: TGCGCCAGCGGAGGACAGGGAGGGGTCCGCACTGAAGCTTTCTTT.

Of note for this clone: The junction departs from germline at one end; a sequencing error may be responsible. The chain has TRBV28 and TRBJ1-4; D is unresolved. Germline CDR1 MDHEN, CDR2 SYDVKM. The CDR3 consists of 11 residues. The CDR3: CASSSPLRVYF. In DNA form, the CDR3 reads TGTGCCAGCAGTTCCCCGCTGAGAGTCTATTTT.

CDR3 residues: CASSIARGPNQPQHF. The CDR3 nucleotides read TGTGCCAGTAGTATAGCGCGAGGGCCCAATCAGCCCCAGCATTTT. J is TRBJ1-5 and V is TRBV19; no reliable D call. Germline V gives CDR1 LNHDA, CDR2 SQIVND (reference sequence). The CDR3 has 15 residues. V lost 1 base to trimming and J lost 3 bases, with 10 bases between them.

The chain uses TRBV5-1 and TRBJ2-7, with a weak D call TRBD1 (7 bases). CDR3 length: 15 amino acids. Germline values: CDR1 SGHRS, CDR2 YFSETQ. V shed 3 bases and J shed 1 base, with 14 bases lying between them. In DNA form, the CDR3 reads TGCGCCAGCAGCTCGCAGGGGGGCCGTTCCTACGAGCAGTACTTC. This sequence encodes CASSSQGGRSYEQYF.

The chain combines TRBV5-6 with TRBJ1-5; TRBD1 matches at 7 bases. CDR3 length: 14 amino acids. V lost 2 bases and J lost 9; bases outside the gene matches: 8. Germline CDR1 reads SGHDT; CDR2 reads YYEEEE. CDR3 DNA: TGTGCCAGCAGCTTCGGGGACAGAGATTTGCCCCAGCATTTT. It encodes CASSFGDRDLPQHF.

V and J are TRBV5-4 and TRBJ2-7; 7 nucleotides line up with TRBD1. Looked up from germline, CDR1 is SGHNT and CDR2 is YYREEE (reference sequence). Trimming at V came to 4 bases and at J to 9 bases, leaving 10 bases not matched to a gene. The CDR3 runs to 13 residues. This CDR3 is CASSPDREQGQYF. The CDR3 DNA reads TGTGCCAGCAGCCCCGACAGGGAGCAGGGGCAGTACTTC.

The CDR3 loop reads CASGQGVTDTQYF. In DNA, the CDR3 is TGTGCCAGTGGACAGGGCGTCACAGATACGCAGTATTTT. The gene calls are TRBV6-4 and TRBJ2-3; 8 bases agree with TRBD1. Germline V gene lookup returns CDR1 MRHNA and CDR2 SNTAGT. V was pared by 9 bases and J by 2 bases, with 4 bases of the junction left unmatched. The length of the CDR3 is 13 residues.

CDR3 sequence (DNA): TGTGCCAGCAGCAAGGCAGACAGATACTATGGCTACACCTTC. Amino acids: CASSKADRYYGYTF. The chain joins TRBV5-4 to TRBJ1-2; tentative D call: TRBD1 (5 bases). Germline V gives CDR1 SGHNT, CDR2 YYREEE (reference sequence). The CDR3 runs to 14 residues. Trimming removed 4 bases at V and 3 bases at J, with 13 bases between.

V usage is TRBV4-1 and J usage is TRBJ2-3; 8 bases are a match to TRBD2. Germline assignment: CDR1 MGHRA and CDR2 YSYEKL. The CDR3 totals 13 residues. The trim removed 0 bases at V and 12 bases at J, leaving 5 bases unmatched. The CDR3 protein is CASSQDLGTRQYF. In DNA, the CDR3 is TGCGCCAGCAGCCAAGATCTCGGGACTAGACAGTATTTT.

The chain recombines TRBV9 with TRBJ2-1; 7 bases agree with TRBD2. CDR3 length: 15 residues. V was pared by 0 bases and J by 6 bases, with 6 bases of the junction left unmatched. The germline CDR1 and CDR2 sequences are SGDLS and YYNGEE. CDR3 nucleotide sequence: TGTGCCAGCAGCGTAGCGGCGGGAGTGGTCAATGAGCAGTTCTTC. Its protein product is CASSVAAGVVNEQFF.

The chain joins TRBV7-9 to TRBJ2-7; TRBD1 is a possible D gene (6 bases). V was shortened by 5 bases and J by 2 bases, with 16 bases between the two germline ends. This CDR3 region has 15 residues. Germline-derived CDR1 and CDR2 are SEHNR and FQNEAQ (reference sequence). In nucleotides, the CDR3 is TGTGCCAGCAGCCTCCACCGGGACACCACCTACGAGCAGTACTTC. It translates to CASSLHRDTTYEQYF.

This chain uses TRBV7-9 with TRBJ2-3; no firm D call. This CDR3 spans 15 amino acids. The V and J ends lost 1 base and 0 bases respectively, with 8 bases between them. The V gene's germline CDR1 is SEHNR and CDR2 FQNEAQ (reference sequence). For the CDR3, the DNA is TGTGCCAGCAGCTTAGGGGTAGCTAGCACAGATACGCAGTATTTT. Amino acid sequence: CASSLGVASTDTQYF.

This chain connects TRBV6-1 to TRBJ1-5; D may be TRBD1 (6 bases). The germline CDR1 and CDR2 sequences are MNHNS and SASEGT. This CDR3 spans 13 amino acids. V lost 8 bases to trimming and J lost 7 bases, with 15 bases between them. The CDR3 region is CASFLGGNQPQHF. The CDR3 region has the DNA TGTGCCAGCTTTCTAGGGGGTAACCAGCCCCAGCATTTT.

The chain carries TRBV7-3 and TRBJ2-1; D is uncertain. From germline, CDR1 is SGHTA and CDR2 FQGTGA. V dropped 1 base and J dropped 4 bases, with 14 bases sitting between them. This CDR3 region has 16 residues. The CDR3 region is CASSLIPGLVYNEQFF. The CDR3 bases are TGTGCCAGCAGCTTAATTCCGGGTCTCGTATACAATGAGCAGTTCTTC.

The rearrangement uses TRBV29-1 and TRBJ1-1, with 7 positions matching TRBD1. The trim removed 7 bases at V and 4 bases at J, leaving 9 bases unmatched. The CDR3 sequence is 13 residues long. Germline CDR1 and CDR2: SQVTM and ANQGSEA. CDR3 protein: CSGNDRAATEAFF. The CDR3 region has the DNA TGCAGCGGGAACGACAGGGCGGCCACTGAAGCTTTCTTT.

The genes are TRBV4-2 and TRBJ2-5, with 8 bases lining up with TRBD2. The length of the CDR3 is 13 residues. From germline, CDR1 is LGHNA and CDR2 YNFKEQ. Trimming cost V 8 bases and J 4 bases; bases outside gene matches: 6. The CDR3 region has the DNA TGTGCCAGCGGGATGGCGGGAGGAGAGACCCAGTACTTC. Translated: CASGMAGGETQYF.

A few counts support this clone. The rearrangement uses TRBV5-6 and TRBJ1-3; D is unclear. The germline gives CDR1 SGHDT, CDR2 YYEEEE. Trimming removed 4 bases at V and 4 bases at J, with 3 bases between. CDR3 length: 11 residues. The CDR3: CASSEGNTIYF. The CDR3 DNA reads as TGTGCCAGCAGCGAGGGAAACACCATATATTTT. Using reference TRBV5-6 and TRBJ1-3 for the parts outside the CDR3, the full variable domain is DAGVTQSPTHLIKTRGQQVTLRCSPKSGHDTVSWYQQALGQGPQFIFQYYEEEERQRGNFPDRFSGHQFPNYSSELNVNALLLGDSALYLCASSEGNTIYFGEGSWLTVV.

This chain links TRBV5-4 with TRBJ1-1; D may be TRBD1 (5 bases). The V and J ends lost 0 bases and 6 bases respectively, with 9 bases between them. From germline, CDR1 is SGHNT and CDR2 YYREEE (reference sequence). This CDR3 region has 13 residues. The CDR3 spells CASSLARGAEAFF. The CDR3 DNA follows: TGTGCCAGCAGCTTGGCGCGGGGCGCTGAAGCTTTCTTT.

In its sample, this clone was seen a few times. The V gene is TRBV25-1, the J gene TRBJ2-2; TRBD1 aligns across 9 bases. The CDR3 has 18 amino acids. CDR1 is MGHDK, CDR2 SYGVNS, per germline. V gave up 1 base and J gave up 1 base; unmatched junction bases: 7. CDR3 amino acids: CASSEFIGTGRNTGELFF. CDR3 DNA: TGTGCCAGCAGTGAATTTATAGGGACAGGGAGGAACACCGGGGAGCTGTTTTTT.

The chain employs TRBV15 and TRBJ1-4; tentatively, D is TRBD1 (6 bases). The CDR3 is 15 residues long. Between the trimmed V and J ends, which lost 5 bases and 3 bases, there was a span of 13 bases. CDR1 and CDR2 (germline): LNHNV, YYDKDF (reference sequence). The CDR3 loop is CATSPGGAANEKLFF. The CDR3 bases are TGTGCCACCAGCCCTGGGGGGGCGGCTAATGAAAAACTGTTTTTT.

The chain links TRBV9 to TRBJ1-2; 9 bases line up with TRBD1. Germline assignment: CDR1 SGDLS and CDR2 YYNGEE. The V and J ends lost 2 bases and 4 bases, in that order; junction bases with no gene match: 3. The CDR3 covers 14 residues. The CDR3 protein is CASSVGTGFYGYTF. The CDR3 coding sequence is TGTGCCAGCAGCGTGGGGACAGGGTTCTATGGCTACACCTTC.